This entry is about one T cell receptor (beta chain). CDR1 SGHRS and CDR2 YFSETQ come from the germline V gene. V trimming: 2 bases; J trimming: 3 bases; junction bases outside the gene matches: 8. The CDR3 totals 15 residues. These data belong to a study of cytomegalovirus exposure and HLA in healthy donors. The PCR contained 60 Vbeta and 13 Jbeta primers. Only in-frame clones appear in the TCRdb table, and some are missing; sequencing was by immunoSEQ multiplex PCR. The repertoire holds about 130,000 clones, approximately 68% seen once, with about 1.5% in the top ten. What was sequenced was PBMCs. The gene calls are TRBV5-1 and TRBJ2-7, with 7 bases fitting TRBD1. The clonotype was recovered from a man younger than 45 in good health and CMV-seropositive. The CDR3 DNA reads TGCGCCAGCAGCTTTTTACAGGGGCAGGTCTACGAGCAGTACTTC. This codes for CASSFLQGQVYEQYF.